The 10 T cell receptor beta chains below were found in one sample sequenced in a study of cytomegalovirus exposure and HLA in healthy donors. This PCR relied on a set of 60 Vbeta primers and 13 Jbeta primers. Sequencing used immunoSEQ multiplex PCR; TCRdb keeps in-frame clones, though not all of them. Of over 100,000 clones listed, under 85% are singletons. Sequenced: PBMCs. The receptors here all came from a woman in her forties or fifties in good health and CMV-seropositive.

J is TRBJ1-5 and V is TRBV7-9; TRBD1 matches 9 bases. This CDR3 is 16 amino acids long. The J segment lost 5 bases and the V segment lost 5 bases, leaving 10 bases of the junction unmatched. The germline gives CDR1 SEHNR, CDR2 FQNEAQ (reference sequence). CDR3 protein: CASSGPGTGTDQPQHF. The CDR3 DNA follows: TGTGCCAGCAGCGGTCCCGGGACAGGGACGGATCAGCCCCAGCATTTT.

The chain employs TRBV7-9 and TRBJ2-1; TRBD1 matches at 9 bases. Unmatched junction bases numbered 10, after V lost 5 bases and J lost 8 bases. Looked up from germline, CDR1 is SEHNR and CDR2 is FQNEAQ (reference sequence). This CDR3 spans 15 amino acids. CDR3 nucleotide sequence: TGTGCCAGCAGCGTCGGGACAGGGATAAAAGATGAGCAGTTCTTC. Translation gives CASSVGTGIKDEQFF.

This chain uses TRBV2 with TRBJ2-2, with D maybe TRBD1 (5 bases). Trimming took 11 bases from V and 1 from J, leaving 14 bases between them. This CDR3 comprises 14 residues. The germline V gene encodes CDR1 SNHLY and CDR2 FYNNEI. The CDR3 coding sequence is TGTGCCGGCACAGGCTCTCGGAACACCGGGGAGCTGTTTTTT. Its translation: CAGTGSRNTGELFF.

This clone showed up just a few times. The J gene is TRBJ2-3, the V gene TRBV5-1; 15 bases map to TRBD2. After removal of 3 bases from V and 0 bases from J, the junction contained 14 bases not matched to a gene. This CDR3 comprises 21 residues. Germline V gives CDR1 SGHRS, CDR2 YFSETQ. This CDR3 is CASSSYRTSGGGRRSTDTQYF. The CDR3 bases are TGCGCCAGCAGCTCTTACCGGACTAGCGGGGGGGGACGCCGAAGCACAGATACGCAGTATTTT.

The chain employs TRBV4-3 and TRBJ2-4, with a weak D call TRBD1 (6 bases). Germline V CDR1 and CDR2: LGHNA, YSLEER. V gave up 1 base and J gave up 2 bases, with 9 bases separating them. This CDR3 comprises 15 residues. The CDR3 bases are TGCGCCAGCAGCCAAGTTGGGGGCTCCAAAAACATTCAGTACTTC. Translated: CASSQVGGSKNIQYF.

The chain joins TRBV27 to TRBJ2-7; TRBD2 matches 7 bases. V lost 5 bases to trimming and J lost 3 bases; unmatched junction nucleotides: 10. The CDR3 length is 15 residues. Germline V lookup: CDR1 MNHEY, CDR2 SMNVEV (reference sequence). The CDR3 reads CASSPYGGTIYEQYF. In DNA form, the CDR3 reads TGTGCCAGCAGTCCTTATGGGGGGACTATCTACGAGCAGTACTTC.

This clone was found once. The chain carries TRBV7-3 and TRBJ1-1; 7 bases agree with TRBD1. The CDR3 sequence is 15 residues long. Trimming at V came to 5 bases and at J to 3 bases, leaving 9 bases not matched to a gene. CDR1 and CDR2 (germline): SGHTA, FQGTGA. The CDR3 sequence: CASSPTSGTDTEAFF. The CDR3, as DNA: TGTGCCAGCAGCCCCACCTCCGGGACAGACACTGAAGCTTTCTTT. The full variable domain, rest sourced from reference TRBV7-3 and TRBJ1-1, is GAGVSQTPSNKVTEKGKYVELRCDPISGHTALYWYRQSLGQGPEFLIYFQGTGAADDSGLPNDRFFAVRPEGSVSTLKIQRTERGDSAVYLCASSPTSGTDTEAFFGQGTRLTVV.

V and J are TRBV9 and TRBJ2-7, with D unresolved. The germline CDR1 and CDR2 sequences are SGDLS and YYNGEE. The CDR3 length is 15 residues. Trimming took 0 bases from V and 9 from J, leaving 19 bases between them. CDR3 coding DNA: TGTGCCAGCAGCGTAGGTACGGATTTTGCGGCCCGGCAGTACTTC. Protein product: CASSVGTDFAARQYF. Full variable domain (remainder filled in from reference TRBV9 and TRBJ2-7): DSGVTQTPKHLITATGQRVTLRCSPRSGDLSVYWYQQSLDQGLQFLIQYYNGEERAKGNILERFSAQQFPDLHSELNLSSLELGDSALYFCASSVGTDFAARQYFGPGTRLTVT.

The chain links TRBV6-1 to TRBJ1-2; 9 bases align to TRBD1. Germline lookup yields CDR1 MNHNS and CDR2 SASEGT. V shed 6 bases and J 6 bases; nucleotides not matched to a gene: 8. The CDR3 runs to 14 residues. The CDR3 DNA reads TGTGCCAGCAGAAGGGACAGGGAAGTGAATGGCTACACCTTC. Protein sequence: CASRRDREVNGYTF.

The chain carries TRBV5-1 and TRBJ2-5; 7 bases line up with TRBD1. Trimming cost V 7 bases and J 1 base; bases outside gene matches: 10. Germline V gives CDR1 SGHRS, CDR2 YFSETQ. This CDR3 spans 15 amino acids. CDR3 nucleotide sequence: TGCGCCAGCGGGACACTCACAGGGGCCCAAGAGACCCAGTACTTC. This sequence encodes CASGTLTGAQETQYF.